The 11 T cell receptor beta chains presented below share a single source sample, sequenced in a study of neurological immune-mediated disorders. TCRdb reprocessed the 5' RACE reads with MiXCR, giving one entry per CDR3 protein. The sample consists of 65,000 to 75,000 distinct CDR3 sequences, roughly 4.9% of them appearing once. Sequenced sample: PBMCs. These receptors were obtained from an older woman with multiple sclerosis.

Concerning this clonotype itself: This may stem from a read error, because a much larger clone lies one nucleotide away. The chain links TRBV5-1 to TRBJ2-3; 8 nucleotides align to TRBD2. CDR1 is SGHRS, CDR2 YFSETQ, per germline. The CDR3 contains 15 residues. The CDR3 DNA is TGCGCCAGCAGCTTGGAAAGCGGGAGAAGAGATAAGCAGTATTTT. Its translation: CASSLESGRRDKQYF.

This clonotype appeared many times. The V and J genes are TRBV7-2 and TRBJ2-7; TRBD2 matches 11 bases. V lost 4 bases to trimming and J lost 3 bases; unmatched junction nucleotides: 2. The CDR3 covers 14 residues. Germline V CDR1 and CDR2: SGHTA, FQGNSA. The DNA of the CDR3 is TGTGCCAGCAGCTCCACTAGCGGGAGCTACGAGCAGTACTTC. It translates to CASSSTSGSYEQYF. Together with reference TRBV7-2 and TRBJ2-7, the CDR3 gives the full variable domain: GAGVSQSPSNKVTEKGKDVELRCDPISGHTALYWYRQSLGQGLEFLIYFQGNSAPDKSGLPSDRFSAERTGGSVSTLTIQRTQQEDSAVYLCASSSTSGSYEQYFGPGTRLTVT.

This clonotype was counted at least ten times. CDR3 sequence (DNA): TGTGCCAGCAGTCCAAAAGTCGGACAGGCTAGCACAGATACGCAGTATTTT. The encoded protein is CASSPKVGQASTDTQYF. The chain employs TRBV12-3 or TRBV12-4 and TRBJ2-3; TRBD1 agrees at 7 bases. The junction had 11 bases not matched to a gene; V was cut back by 5 bases and J by 0 bases. The CDR3 is made up of 17 amino acids.

The table lists this clonotype with many counts. V gene TRBV7-9 combines with J gene TRBJ2-3; no clear D. The CDR3 consists of 15 residues. The V gene's germline CDR1 is SEHNR and CDR2 FQNEAQ (reference sequence). V was clipped by 1 base and J by 0 bases, with 8 bases between them. The CDR3 loop is CASSLEGGSTDTQYF. The CDR3 coding sequence is TGTGCCAGCAGCTTAGAGGGCGGTAGCACAGATACGCAGTATTTT.

The J gene is TRBJ2-7, the V gene TRBV6-2 or TRBV6-3, with TRBD2 matching 13 bases. Germline CDR1 reads MNHEY; CDR2 reads SVGEGT. The junction had 12 bases not matched to a gene; V was cut back by 7 bases and J by 3 bases. CDR3 length equals 17 residues. The CDR3 nucleotides read TGTGCCAGCACTTCGGCCGGACTAGCGGGAGTCTACTACGAGCAGTACTTC. The encoded protein is CASTSAGLAGVYYEQYF.

The sample holds many counts of this clonotype. The chain carries TRBV7-2 and TRBJ2-5; 7 nucleotides align to TRBD2. This CDR3 region has 13 residues. CDR1 is SGHTA, CDR2 FQGNSA, per germline. The trim removed 9 bases at V and 3 bases at J, leaving 7 bases unmatched. CDR3: CASRLAGEETQYF. In nucleotides, the CDR3 is TGTGCCAGTCGACTAGCCGGGGAAGAGACCCAGTACTTC.

This clonotype was recorded at least ten times. The CDR3 loop reads CSARDRTSFYEQYF. The CDR3 nucleotides read TGCAGTGCTAGAGATCGTACTAGTTTTTACGAGCAGTACTTC. V usage is TRBV20-1 and J usage is TRBJ2-7; D is perhaps TRBD2 (5 bases). This CDR3 is 14 amino acids long. V lost 0 bases, J lost 4 bases, and 13 bases lay in between. CDR1 and CDR2 (germline): DFQATT, SNEGSKA (reference sequence).

The table lists this clonotype with a few counts. The gene calls are TRBV4-1 and TRBJ2-1; D not resolved. The CDR3 is made up of 11 amino acids. The V gene's germline CDR1 is MGHRA and CDR2 YSYEKL. Trimming stripped 1 base from V and 10 bases from J, with 5 bases between. The CDR3, as DNA: TGCGCCAGCAGCCAAGGCTGGGAGCAGTTCTTC. Its translation: CASSQGWEQFF.

This clonotype was observed at least ten times. The chain has TRBV20-1 and TRBJ2-5, with 13 bases lining up with TRBD2. Germline V gene lookup returns CDR1 DFQATT and CDR2 SNEGSKA (reference sequence). The V segment lost 6 bases and the J segment 6 bases; nucleotides outside the gene matches: 7. The CDR3 length is 14 residues. The CDR3 DNA is TGCAGTGCCGGACTAGCGGGAGAAGGGAAGACCCAGTACTTC. This translates into CSAGLAGEGKTQYF.

This clonotype was counted ten times or more. The chain is built from TRBV7-3 and TRBJ2-2; 8 bases are a match to TRBD2. The CDR3 is 16 amino acids. Germline V gene data show CDR1 as SGHTA and CDR2 as FQGTGA. Losses at the gene ends were 1 base for V and 7 bases for J; bases not matched to a gene: 8. CDR3 DNA: TGTGCCAGCAGCTTAAACGGGAGGGCCCTCGGCGGGGAGCTGTTTTTT. This codes for CASSLNGRALGGELFF.

This clonotype was seen at least ten times. One end of the junction fails to match germline, which may point to a read error. The chain is built from TRBV6-5 and TRBJ2-4; D is perhaps TRBD2 (5 bases). Germline V gives CDR1 MNHEY, CDR2 SVGAGI. The CDR3 contains 15 residues. CDR3 sequence reads: CASSYGPSPLNFQYF. The CDR3 region has the DNA TGTGCCAGCAGTTACGGCCCTAGCCCCTTAAACTTTCAGTACTTC.